A single T cell receptor (beta chain) is shown here with its context. Its specificity is not known. The sample comes from a study of T cells expressing NK-cell markers. The wider study: According to the study, TCR beta repertoires originated from sorted CD3+CD56+NKG2C+, CD3+CD56+NKG2C- and CD3+CD56-NKG2C+ T cells.

Study-level findings and limits: It remained uncertain whether the expanded NKG2C+ T cell clones were specific for HCMV antigens.

Germline-derived CDR1 and CDR2 are LGHNA and YNFKEQ. The CDR3 sequence is 16 residues long. TCRdb reanalyzed the 5' RACE reads and collapses them to one entry per CDR3 protein, without DNA. The sample totals 500,000 to 700,000 distinct CDR3 sequences. The chain carries TRBV4-2 and TRBJ2-1. The specimen was blood T cells: a sorted CD56 or NKG2C T cell subset, CD4+ or CD8+ T cells, or bulk PBMC T cells (not recorded which). The source is a man younger than 35 in good health. The CDR3: CASSRGLGSSYNEQFF.